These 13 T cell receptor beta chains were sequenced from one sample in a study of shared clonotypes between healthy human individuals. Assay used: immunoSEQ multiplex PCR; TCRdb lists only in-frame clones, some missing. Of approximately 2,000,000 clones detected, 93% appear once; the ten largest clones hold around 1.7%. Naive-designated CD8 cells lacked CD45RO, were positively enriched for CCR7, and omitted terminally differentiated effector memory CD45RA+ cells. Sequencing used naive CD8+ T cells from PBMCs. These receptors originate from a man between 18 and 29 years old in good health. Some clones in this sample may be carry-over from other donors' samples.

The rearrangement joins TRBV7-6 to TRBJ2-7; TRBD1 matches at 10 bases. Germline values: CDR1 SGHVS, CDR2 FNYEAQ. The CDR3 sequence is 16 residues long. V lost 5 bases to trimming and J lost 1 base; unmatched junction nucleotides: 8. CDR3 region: CASSLLGDRGSYEQYF. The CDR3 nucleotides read TGTGCCAGCAGCCTCCTGGGGGACAGGGGATCCTACGAGCAGTACTTC.

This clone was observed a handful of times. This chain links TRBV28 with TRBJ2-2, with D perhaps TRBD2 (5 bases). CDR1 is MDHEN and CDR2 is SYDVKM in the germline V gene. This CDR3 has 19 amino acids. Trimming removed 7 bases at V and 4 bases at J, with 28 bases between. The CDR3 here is CASTHRGLLRRRFTGELFF. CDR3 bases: TGTGCCAGCACCCACCGGGGATTATTAAGGAGGAGGTTCACCGGGGAGCTGTTTTTT.

CDR3 sequence reads: CASSPPGEARGYF. The DNA for the CDR3 is TGTGCCAGCAGTCCCCCTGGAGAGGCGCGGGGGTACTTC. The chain couples TRBV28 to TRBJ2-7; D perhaps matches TRBD2 (6 bases). V was pared by 5 bases and J by 12 bases, with 20 bases between. The germline gives CDR1 MDHEN, CDR2 SYDVKM. The CDR3 runs to 13 residues.

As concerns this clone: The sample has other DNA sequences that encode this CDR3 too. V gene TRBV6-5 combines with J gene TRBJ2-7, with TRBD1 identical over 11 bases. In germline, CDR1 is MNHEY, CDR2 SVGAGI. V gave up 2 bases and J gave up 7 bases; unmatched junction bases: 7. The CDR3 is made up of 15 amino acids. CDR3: CASSYLGQGANEQYF. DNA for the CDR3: TGTGCCAGCAGTTACCTTGGACAGGGGGCAAATGAGCAGTACTTC.

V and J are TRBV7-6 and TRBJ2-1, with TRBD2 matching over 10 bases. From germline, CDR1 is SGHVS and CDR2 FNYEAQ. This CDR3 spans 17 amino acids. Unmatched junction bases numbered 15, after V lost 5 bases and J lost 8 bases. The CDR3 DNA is TGTGCCAGCAGCCAGGGGCGGGCTAGCGGGAGTCTGGATGAGCAGTTCTTC. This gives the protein CASSQGRASGSLDEQFF.

The chain's CDR3 is CASSPPVDSDYGYTF. For the CDR3, the DNA is TGTGCCAGCTCACCACCGGTGGATTCGGACTATGGCTACACCTTC. This rearrangement joins TRBV18 to TRBJ1-2; D unclear. V was clipped by 0 bases and J by 3 bases, with 11 bases between them. Germline V CDR1 and CDR2: KGHSH, LQKENI. This CDR3 is 15 amino acids long.

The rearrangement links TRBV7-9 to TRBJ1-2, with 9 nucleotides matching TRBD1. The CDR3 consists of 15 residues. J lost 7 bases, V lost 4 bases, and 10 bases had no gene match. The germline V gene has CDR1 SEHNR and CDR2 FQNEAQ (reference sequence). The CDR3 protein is CASSSTQGAEVGYTF. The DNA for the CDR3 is TGTGCCAGCAGCTCCACACAGGGGGCGGAGGTTGGCTACACCTTC.

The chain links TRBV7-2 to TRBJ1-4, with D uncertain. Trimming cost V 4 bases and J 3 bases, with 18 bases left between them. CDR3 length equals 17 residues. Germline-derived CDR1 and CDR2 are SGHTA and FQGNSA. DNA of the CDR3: TGTGCCAGCAGCTCACCCCAACACCGGGCAGCTAATGAAAAACTGTTTTTT. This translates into CASSSPQHRAANEKLFF. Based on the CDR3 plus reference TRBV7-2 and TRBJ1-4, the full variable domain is GAGVSQSPSNKVTEKGKDVELRCDPISGHTALYWYRQSLGQGLEFLIYFQGNSAPDKSGLPSDRFSAERTGGSVSTLTIQRTQQEDSAVYLCASSSPQHRAANEKLFFGSGTQLSVL.

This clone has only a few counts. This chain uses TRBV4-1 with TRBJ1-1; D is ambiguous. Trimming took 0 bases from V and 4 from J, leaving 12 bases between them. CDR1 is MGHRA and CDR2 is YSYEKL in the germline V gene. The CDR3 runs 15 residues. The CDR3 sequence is CASSQEIGFGTEAFF. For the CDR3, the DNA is TGCGCCAGCAGCCAAGAGATCGGTTTTGGCACTGAAGCTTTCTTT.

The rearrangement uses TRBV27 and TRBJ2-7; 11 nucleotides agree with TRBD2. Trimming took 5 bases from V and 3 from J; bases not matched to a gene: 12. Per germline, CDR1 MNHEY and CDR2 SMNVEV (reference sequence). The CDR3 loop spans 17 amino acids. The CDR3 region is CASSTSGLAGGYYEQYF. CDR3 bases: TGTGCCAGCAGTACCTCTGGGCTAGCGGGAGGCTACTACGAGCAGTACTTC.

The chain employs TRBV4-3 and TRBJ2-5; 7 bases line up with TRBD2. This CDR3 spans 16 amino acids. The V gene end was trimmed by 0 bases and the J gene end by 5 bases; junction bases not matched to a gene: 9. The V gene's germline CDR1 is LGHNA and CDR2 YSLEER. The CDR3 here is CASSQDSWGGRETQYF. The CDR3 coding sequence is TGCGCCAGCAGCCAAGACTCATGGGGGGGTAGGGAGACCCAGTACTTC.

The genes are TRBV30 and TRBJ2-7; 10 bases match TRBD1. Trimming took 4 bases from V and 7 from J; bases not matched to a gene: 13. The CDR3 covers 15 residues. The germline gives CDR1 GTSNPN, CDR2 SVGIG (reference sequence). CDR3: CAWTYPDRGLGEQYF. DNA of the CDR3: TGTGCCTGGACCTACCCCGACAGGGGGCTGGGGGAGCAGTACTTC.

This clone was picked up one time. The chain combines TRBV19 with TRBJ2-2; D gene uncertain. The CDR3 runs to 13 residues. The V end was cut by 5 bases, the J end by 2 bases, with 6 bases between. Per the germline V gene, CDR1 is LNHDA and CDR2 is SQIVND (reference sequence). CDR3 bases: TGTGCCAGTAGTTACACCAACACCGGGGAGCTGTTTTTT. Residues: CASSYTNTGELFF.